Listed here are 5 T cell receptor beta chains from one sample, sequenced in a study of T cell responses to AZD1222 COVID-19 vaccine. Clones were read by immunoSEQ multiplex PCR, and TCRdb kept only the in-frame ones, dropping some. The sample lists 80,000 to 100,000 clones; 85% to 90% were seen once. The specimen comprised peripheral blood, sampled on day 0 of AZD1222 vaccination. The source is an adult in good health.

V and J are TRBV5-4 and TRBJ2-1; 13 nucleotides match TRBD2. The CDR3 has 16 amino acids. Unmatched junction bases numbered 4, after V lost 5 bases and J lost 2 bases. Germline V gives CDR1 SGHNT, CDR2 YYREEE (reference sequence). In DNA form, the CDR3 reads TGTGCCAGCAGATTGACTAGCGGGGGGCCCTACAATGAGCAGTTCTTC. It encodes CASRLTSGGPYNEQFF. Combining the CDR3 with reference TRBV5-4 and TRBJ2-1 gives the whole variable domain ETGVTQSPTHLIKTRGQQVTLRCSSQSGHNTVSWYQQALGQGPQFIFQYYREEENGRGNFPPRFSGLQFPNYSSELNVNALELDDSALYLCASRLTSGGPYNEQFFGPGTRLTVL.

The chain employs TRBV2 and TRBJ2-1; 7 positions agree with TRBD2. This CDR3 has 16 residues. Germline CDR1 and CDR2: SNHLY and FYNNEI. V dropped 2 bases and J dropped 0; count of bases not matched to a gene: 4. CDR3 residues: CASSELAVSSYNEQFF. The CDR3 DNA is TGTGCCAGCAGTGAACTAGCGGTAAGCTCCTACAATGAGCAGTTCTTC.

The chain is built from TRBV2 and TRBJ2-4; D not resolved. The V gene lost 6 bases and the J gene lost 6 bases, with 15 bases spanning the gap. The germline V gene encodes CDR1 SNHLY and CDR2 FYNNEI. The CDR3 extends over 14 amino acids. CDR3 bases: TGTGCCAGCAGCGATGGCAACCCCGGAAACATTCAGTACTTC. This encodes CASSDGNPGNIQYF. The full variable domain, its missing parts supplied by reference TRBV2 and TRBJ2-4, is EPEVTQTPSHQVTQMGQEVILRCVPISNHLYFYWYRQILGQKVEFLVSFYNNEISEKSEIFDDQFSVERPDGSNFTLKIRSTKLEDSAMYFCASSDGNPGNIQYFGAGTRLSVL.

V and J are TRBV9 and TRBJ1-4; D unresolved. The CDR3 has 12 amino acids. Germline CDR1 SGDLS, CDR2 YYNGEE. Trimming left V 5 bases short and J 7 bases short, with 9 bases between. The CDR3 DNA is TGTGCCAGCAGTCGAGAACGTGAAAAACTGTTTTTT. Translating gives CASSREREKLFF.

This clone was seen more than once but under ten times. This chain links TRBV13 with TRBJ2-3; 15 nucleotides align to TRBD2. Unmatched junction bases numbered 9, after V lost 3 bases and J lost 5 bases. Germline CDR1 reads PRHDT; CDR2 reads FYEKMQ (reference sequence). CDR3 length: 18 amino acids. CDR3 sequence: CASSFRTSGGADEDTQYF. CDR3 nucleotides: TGTGCCAGCAGCTTCAGGACTAGCGGGGGGGCGGATGAAGATACGCAGTATTTT.